These T cell receptor beta chains were read from a single sample in a study of T-cell reconstitution after alpha-beta-depleted transplantation in children. TCRdb called the PCR reads again in MiXCR, with one record for every CDR3 protein. The sample lists a few hundred thousand distinct CDR3 sequences, approximately 30% occurring once. The input for sequencing was PBMCs, taken before TCRalphabeta/CD19-depleted stem cell transplant. Receptor source: a boy under three years old with Wiskott-Aldrich syndrome, due to receive a stem cell transplant. The CDR3 runs from the conserved cysteine through the conserved F or W. The D gene is left open where the match is weak. The size of a clone is reported for some rows only, either as once, few or many, or as a class for expanded clones.

len	j_gene	d_gene	abundance	v_gene	CDR3nt	CDR3aa
12	TRBJ2-5	.	.	TRBV20-1	TGCAGTGCTAGTGCGATTCAAGAGACCCAGTACTTC	CSASAIQETQYF
13	TRBJ2-1	.	few	TRBV7-7	TGTGCCAGCAGCTTAGACAGGGAGAATGAGCAGTTCTTC	CASSLDRENEQFF
13	TRBJ2-7	.	few	TRBV5-1	TGCGCCAGCAGCTTGGTCCCGGACTACGAGCAGTACTTC	CASSLVPDYEQYF
19	TRBJ1-1	.	few	TRBV3-1	TGTGCCAGCAGCCTCGGGTCCTCGCAGTTTAGAAGGTTGTACACTGAAGCTTTCTTT	CASSLGSSQFRRLYTEAFF
14	TRBJ1-5	.	few	TRBV21-1	TGTGCCAGCGATGAGGGACGGCCGAATCAGCCCCAGCATTTT	CASDEGRPNQPQHF
16	TRBJ2-3	.	.	TRBV20-1	TGCAGTGCTAGCCCCCTAGGGCAGGGTCACACAGATACGCAGTATTTT	CSASPLGQGHTDTQYF
11	TRBJ1-1	.	.	TRBV19	TGTGCCAGCGGAAGTCTCACTGAAGCTTTCTTT	CASGSLTEAFF
14	TRBJ2-1	TRBD2	few	TRBV20-1	TGCAGTGCTAGACGACTAGCGGGAGTGTATGAGCAGTTCTTC	CSARRLAGVYEQFF
10	TRBJ2-5	.	few	TRBV6-6	TGTGCCAGCAGTCGGGACTGCCTTTACTTC	CASSRDCLYF
16	TRBJ2-1	.	few	TRBV5-1	TGCGCCAGCAGCTTGAGTCCTAGCGCGTCATACAATGAGCAGTTCTTC	CASSLSPSASYNEQFF
15	TRBJ2-3	.	.	TRBV24-1	TGTGCCACCAGTGACCGGGACGGCCCCACAGATACGCAGTATTTT	CATSDRDGPTDTQYF
16	TRBJ2-2	TRBD2	.	TRBV12-3/TRBV12-4	TGTGCCAGCAGCTCCTCTAGCGGGAGGGTGGTCGGGGAGCTGTTTTTT	CASSSSSGRVVGELFF
13	TRBJ1-2	TRBD1	.	TRBV29-1	TGCAGCGTTGTTCGGGGACAGGGGGATGGCTACACCTTC	CSVVRGQGDGYTF
16	TRBJ2-7	TRBD2	.	TRBV7-1	TGTGCCAGCAGCCCCTGGCGGGAGGGGTACTCCTACGAGCAGTACTTC	CASSPWREGYSYEQYF
12	TRBJ2-5	.	few	TRBV6-1	TGTGCCAGCAGAGCGGCCCAAGAGACCCAGTACTTC	CASRAAQETQYF